This is a list of T cell receptor beta chains from one sample in a study of T cell changes during pregnancy in multiple sclerosis. Clones were read by immunoSEQ multiplex PCR, and TCRdb kept only the in-frame ones, dropping some. Of 85,000 to 130,000 clones in the sample, around 92% were seen once. Sequencing was performed on peripheral blood, taken before pregnancy. These receptors all stem from a female donor with multiple sclerosis, enrolled in a pregnancy study. Both conserved end residues are part of each CDR3. D genes are given only for firm matches. Clone size is given for some rows only: seen once, a few or many times, or a class if the clone is expanded.

d_call | cdr3_length | j_call | clone_size | v_call | cdr3_nt | cdr3_aa
TRBD1 | 13 | TRBJ2-5 | . | TRBV6-1 | TGTGCCAGCAGACGGGACAGTAGGGAGACCCAGTACTTC | CASRRDSRETQYF
. | 13 | TRBJ2-7 | . | TRBV5-4 | TGTGCCAGCAGCTTGGTCCAGGACTACGAGCAGTACTTC | CASSLVQDYEQYF
. | 13 | TRBJ1-1 | once | TRBV28 | TGTGCCAGCAGTGACTTCCGGGGAACTGAAGCTTTCTTT | CASSDFRGTEAFF
. | 12 | TRBJ1-1 | . | TRBV27 | TGTGCCAGCAGTTTCCTAAACACTGAAGCTTTCTTT | CASSFLNTEAFF
. | 15 | TRBJ2-4 | . | TRBV9 | TGTGCCAGCAGCGTCGAATCCGGAGCCAAAAACATTCAGTACTTC | CASSVESGAKNIQYF
TRBD1 | 14 | TRBJ2-7 | . | TRBV19 | TGTGCCAGTAGTACCCACAGGGGGTCCTACGAGCAGTACTTC | CASSTHRGSYEQYF
TRBD1 | 18 | TRBJ2-6 | . | TRBV5-6 | TGTGCCAGCAGCTTGTTGCGAACAGGGGGCTCTGGGGCCAACGTCCTGACTTTC | CASSLLRTGGSGANVLTF
. | 13 | TRBJ2-7 | . | TRBV19 | TGTGCCAGTAGTGTAGGACATTCCTACGAGCAGTACTTC | CASSVGHSYEQYF
. | 16 | TRBJ1-1 | . | TRBV30 | TGTGCCTGGAGTGTTCCTACCGGGGTTGTCAACACTGAAGCTTTCTTT | CAWSVPTGVVNTEAFF
TRBD1 | 16 | TRBJ2-1 | . | TRBV19 | TGTGCCAGTACCCCCTCGACAGGGGGCTACGGCAATGAGCAGTTCTTC | CASTPSTGGYGNEQFF
. | 17 | TRBJ1-4 | . | TRBV30 | TGTGCCTGGAGTGTATGGGCCAGTTTAGCAACTAATGAAAAACTGTTTTTT | CAWSVWASLATNEKLFF
. | 13 | TRBJ2-1 | . | TRBV27 | TGTGCCAGCAGTTTAGACACCTTCGATGAGCAGTTCTTC | CASSLDTFDEQFF
TRBD2 | 15 | TRBJ2-3 | . | TRBV10-1 | TGCGCCAGCAGTGACCCTAGCGGGAGAGGTGATACGCAGTATTTT | CASSDPSGRGDTQYF
TRBD1 | 17 | TRBJ2-2 | . | TRBV27 | TGTGCCAGCAGTTTATCTAGGACAGGGGCCCCTACCGGGGAGCTGTTTTTT | CASSLSRTGAPTGELFF
. | 15 | TRBJ2-6 | . | TRBV13 | TGTGCCTCAACCAAGGGGGTTTTTGGGGCCAACGTCCTGACTTTC | CASTKGVFGANVLTF
TRBD1 | 16 | TRBJ1-5 | . | TRBV18 | TGTGCCAGCTCACCACAGGACAGGGTAAGCAATCAGCCCCAGCATTTT | CASSPQDRVSNQPQHF
. | 15 | TRBJ2-6 | . | TRBV21-1 | TGTGCCAGAGGTACAGGGGGCGATGGGGCCAACGTCCTGACTTTC | CARGTGGDGANVLTF
. | 15 | TRBJ2-1 | . | TRBV10-1 | TGCGCCAGCAGTGAGGGACCCCCGGGAGTGAATGAGCAGTTCTTC | CASSEGPPGVNEQFF
. | 12 | TRBJ2-7 | . | TRBV29-1 | TGCAGCGTTCGGGGGAGTGGACGTGAGCAGTACTTC | CSVRGSGREQYF
TRBD2 | 16 | TRBJ2-6 | . | TRBV15 | TGTGCCACCAGCAGAGAAGCGGGATCTGGGGCCAACGTCCTGACTTTC | CATSREAGSGANVLTF
TRBD2 | 19 | TRBJ2-7 | . | TRBV7-3 | TGTGCCAGCAGCGAAAAAATGGGACTAGCGGGAGAAGGTACCTACGAGCAGTACTTC | CASSEKMGLAGEGTYEQYF
. | 15 | TRBJ1-1 | . | TRBV6-1 | TGTGCCAGCAGTCCCAGTAATCAGGTCAACACTGAAGCTTTCTTT | CASSPSNQVNTEAFF
TRBD1 | 15 | TRBJ2-2 | . | TRBV6-5 | TGTGCCAGCAGGCTCGGCAGGGGGTTGGCCGGGGAGCTGTTTTTT | CASRLGRGLAGELFF
. | 13 | TRBJ1-1 | . | TRBV4-2 | TGTGCCAGCAGCCCTCAGGGGAACACTGAAGCTTTCTTT | CASSPQGNTEAFF
TRBD1 | 17 | TRBJ2-3 | . | TRBV9 | TGTGCCAGCAGCGTAGCTAGGGACAGGGGGCTCACAGATACGCAGTATTTT | CASSVARDRGLTDTQYF
TRBD1 | 13 | TRBJ2-7 | few | TRBV19 | TGTGCCACCAGACAGGGGAACCACTACGAGCAGTACTTC | CATRQGNHYEQYF
TRBD1 | 14 | TRBJ2-5 | . | TRBV6-4 | TGTCCTATTGCTAGGACAGGGGTTAGAGAGACCCAGTACTTC | CPIARTGVRETQYF
TRBD2 | 16 | TRBJ2-7 | . | TRBV6-1 | TGTGCCAGCAGTGAAGGGTGGCGGGGGTTCTCCTACGAGCAGTACTTC | CASSEGWRGFSYEQYF
TRBD2 | 14 | TRBJ2-7 | . | TRBV10-2 | TGCGCCAGCAGCGAACTAGCGGGCTTCTACGAGCAGTACTTC | CASSELAGFYEQYF
. | 14 | TRBJ2-3 | once | TRBV11-2 | TGTGCCAGCAGCTTACCCCGCATTAGAGATACGCAGTATTTT | CASSLPRIRDTQYF
TRBD1 | 15 | TRBJ2-7 | . | TRBV27 | TGTGCCAGCAGGCCCCGGGACAGGGCCCTCTACGAGCAGTACTTC | CASRPRDRALYEQYF
. | 13 | TRBJ2-7 | . | TRBV6-5 | TGTGCCAGCAGTGAAGGGACAATTGGGGCAGTAACCTTC | CASSEGTIGAVTF
. | 15 | TRBJ1-1 | . | TRBV19 | TGTGCCAGTAGTGCGGGGGGACACGTGAACACTGAAGCTTTCTTT | CASSAGGHVNTEAFF
. | 14 | TRBJ2-7 | once | TRBV11-1 | TGTGCCAGCAGACCCCTCGTAGGGAGTAACGAGCAGTACTTC | CASRPLVGSNEQYF
TRBD2 | 15 | TRBJ2-1 | . | TRBV6-6 | TGTGCCAGCAGGGCCGGGACTAGCGCTCACAATGAGCAGTTCTTC | CASRAGTSAHNEQFF
. | 11 | TRBJ2-7 | . | TRBV7-2 | TGTGCCAGCAGCAGCGCAGGGAAGCAGTACTTC | CASSSAGKQYF
. | 16 | TRBJ1-5 | . | TRBV28 | TGTGCCAGCAGTTTAGGGGGGTACGATAGCAATCAGCCCCAGCATTTT | CASSLGGYDSNQPQHF
TRBD2 | 17 | TRBJ2-7 | once | TRBV5-1 | TGCGCCAGCAGCCCCGGACTAGAGGCCCTGCCTGCCTACGAGCAGTACTTC | CASSPGLEALPAYEQYF
. | 12 | TRBJ1-5 | . | TRBV27 | TGTGCCAGCAGTTTCGGGGATCAGCCCCAGCATTTT | CASSFGDQPQHF
TRBD2 | 17 | TRBJ2-3 | . | TRBV9 | TGTGCCAGCAGCGTAGCGGGGGGGGGAGGGCCCTCGGATACGCAGTATTTT | CASSVAGGGGPSDTQYF
TRBD2 | 15 | TRBJ2-7 | . | TRBV7-9 | TGTGCCAGCAGCTTAGCCCGGGACTATTCCTACGAGCAGTACTTC | CASSLARDYSYEQYF
. | 15 | TRBJ2-1 | once | TRBV9 | TGTGCCAGCAGCGGGGCGAGGGAGTCGTACAATGAGCAGTTCTTC | CASSGARESYNEQFF
TRBD2 | 15 | TRBJ2-1 | . | TRBV19 | TGTGCCAGTAGTATATGGGGACTAGAAAACAATGAGCAGTTCTTC | CASSIWGLENNEQFF
TRBD1 | 17 | TRBJ1-5 | . | TRBV5-3 | TGTGCCAGAAGCTTGTCACAGGGGGAAGATAGCAATCAGCCCCAGCATTTT | CARSLSQGEDSNQPQHF
. | 14 | TRBJ2-7 | . | TRBV4-3 | TGCGCCAGCAGCCAAGGCGGGGCCTCCTACGAGCAGTACTTC | CASSQGGASYEQYF
TRBD1 | 17 | TRBJ1-3 | . | TRBV5-4 | TGTGCCAGCAGCCACGGAGCCGGGACAGATTCTGGAAACACCATATATTTT | CASSHGAGTDSGNTIYF
TRBD2 | 15 | TRBJ2-2 | . | TRBV7-7 | TGTGCCAGCAGCTCCCAGCTAGCGGGGACCGGGGAGCTGTTTTTT | CASSSQLAGTGELFF
TRBD1 | 15 | TRBJ1-4 | . | TRBV30 | TGTGCCTGGAGTGACGGGGCAGGGGGGAATGAAAAACTGTTTTTT | CAWSDGAGGNEKLFF